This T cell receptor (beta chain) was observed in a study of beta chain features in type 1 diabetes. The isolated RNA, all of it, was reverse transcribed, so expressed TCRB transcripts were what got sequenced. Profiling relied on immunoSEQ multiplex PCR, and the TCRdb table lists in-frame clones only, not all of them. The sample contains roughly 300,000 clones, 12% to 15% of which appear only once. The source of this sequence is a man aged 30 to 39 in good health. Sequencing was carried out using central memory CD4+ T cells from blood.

The CDR3 protein is CAISDPLGGTDTQYF. The CDR3 DNA reads as TGTGCCATCAGTGACCCCTTGGGGGGCACAGATACGCAGTATTTT. The V and J genes are TRBV10-3 and TRBJ2-3; D possibly matches TRBD1 or TRBD2 (5 bases each). The CDR3 spans 15 residues. Trimming shortened V by 3 bases and J by 1 base, and 11 bases separated the two germline ends. Germline loops: CDR1 ENHRY, CDR2 SYGVKD.